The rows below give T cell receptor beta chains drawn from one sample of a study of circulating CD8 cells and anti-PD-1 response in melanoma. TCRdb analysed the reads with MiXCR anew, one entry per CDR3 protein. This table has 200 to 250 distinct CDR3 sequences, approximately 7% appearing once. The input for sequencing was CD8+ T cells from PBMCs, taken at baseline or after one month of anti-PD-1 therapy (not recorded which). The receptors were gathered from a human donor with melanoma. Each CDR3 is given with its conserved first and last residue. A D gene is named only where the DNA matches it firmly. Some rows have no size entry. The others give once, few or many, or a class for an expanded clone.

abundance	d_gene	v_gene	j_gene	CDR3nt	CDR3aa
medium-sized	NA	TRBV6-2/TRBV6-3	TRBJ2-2	TGTGCCAGCAGTCTTCAGGGGACGAACACCGGGGAGCTGTTTTTT	CASSLQGTNTGELFF
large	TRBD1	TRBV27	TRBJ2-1	TGTGCCAGCAGTTTGGGGACAGGTCTCAATGAGCAGTTCTTC	CASSLGTGLNEQFF
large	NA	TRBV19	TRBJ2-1	TGTGCCAGTAGTATAGTATCCGGGACCGATGAGCAGTTCTTC	CASSIVSGTDEQFF
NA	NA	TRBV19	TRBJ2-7	TGTGCCAGTAGTCCCACAGGCGGCGCCTACAAGCAGTGCTTC	CASSPTGGAYKQCF
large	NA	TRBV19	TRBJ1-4	TGTGCCAGTAGGCTTGGGTGGAGTGAACTAACTAATGAAAAACTGTTTTTT	CASRLGWSELTNEKLFF
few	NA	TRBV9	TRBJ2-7	TGTGCCAGCAGCGGCGAGGGGACCTCTTACGAGCAGTACTTC	CASSGEGTSYEQYF
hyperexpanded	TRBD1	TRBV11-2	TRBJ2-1	TGTGCCAGCAGGACAGGGGGATACAATGAGCAGTTCTTC	CASRTGGYNEQFF
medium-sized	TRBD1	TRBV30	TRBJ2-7	TGTGCCTACCGGGACAGCTTTTACGAGCAGTACTTC	CAYRDSFYEQYF
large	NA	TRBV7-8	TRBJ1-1	TGTGCCAGCAGCTTAGGCTCGGGGCTGGGGATGAACACTGAAGCTTTCTTT	CASSLGSGLGMNTEAFF
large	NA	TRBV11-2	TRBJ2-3	TGTGCCAGCAGAGGGCTGGGTGCAGATACGCAGTATTTT	CASRGLGADTQYF
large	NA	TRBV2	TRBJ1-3	TGTGCCAGCAGTGACGACCTCTCTGGAAACACCATATATTTT	CASSDDLSGNTIYF
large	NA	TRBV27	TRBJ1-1	TGTGCCAGCAGCTACGGGGGACCGAACACTGAAGCTTTCTTT	CASSYGGPNTEAFF
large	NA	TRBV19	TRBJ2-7	TGTGCCAGTAGTCCCACAGGCGGCGCCTACGAGCAGTACTTC	CASSPTGGAYEQYF
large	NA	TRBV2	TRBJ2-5	TGTGCCAGCAGTGGGGAGGGACACCTGTACCAAGAGACCCAGTACTTC	CASSGEGHLYQETQYF
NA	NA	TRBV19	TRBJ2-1	TGTGCCAGTATTGCCGGGGGAGTAGGGCAGGGTATTTTCTACAATGAGCAGTTCTTC	CASIAGGVGQGIFYNEQFF
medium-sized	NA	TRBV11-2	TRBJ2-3	TGTGCCAGCAGCTTACTTCCGCGACTAGGGACAGATACGCAGTATTTT	CASSLLPRLGTDTQYF
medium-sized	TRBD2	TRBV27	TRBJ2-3	TGTGCCAGCAGTTCCCGGACTAGCGGGCTGGCGCAGTATTTT	CASSSRTSGLAQYF
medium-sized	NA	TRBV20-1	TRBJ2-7	TGCAGTGCTAGAGGTCAGGGGCCCTACGAGCAGTACTTC	CSARGQGPYEQYF
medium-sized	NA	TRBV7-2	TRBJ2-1	TGTGCCAGCAGCTTAGCCGGGGTCGTGGGGAATGAGCAGTTCTTC	CASSLAGVVGNEQFF
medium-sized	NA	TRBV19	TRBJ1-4	TGTGCCCGACCCCCATCTTCTGACGGGGAAAAACTGTTTTTT	CARPPSSDGEKLFF